This T cell receptor beta chain was sequenced for a study of blood T cell repertoires in COVID-19. V lost 2 bases, J lost 8 bases, and 13 bases lay in between. The CDR3 has 14 amino acids. Looked up from germline, CDR1 is SGHAT and CDR2 is FQNNGV. Profiled with immunoSEQ multiplex PCR; TCRdb holds only in-frame clones, not every one. The top ten hold 0.5% to 0.55% of the sample, which has over 150,000 clones, 85% to 95% seen once. The rearrangement joins TRBV11-2 to TRBJ2-1; a possible D gene is TRBD1 (5 bases). The source material was peripheral blood. This receptor was identified in a man in his fifties with acute or convalescent COVID-19. CDR3 loop: CASSLTTGRDEQFF. The CDR3 DNA follows: TGTGCCAGCAGCTTAACCACAGGTCGGGATGAGCAGTTCTTC. Complete variable domain (other parts from reference TRBV11-2 and TRBJ2-1): EAGVAQSPRYKIIEKRQSVAFWCNPISGHATLYWYQQILGQGPKLLIQFQNNGVVDDSQLPKDRFSAERLKGVDSTLKIQPAKLEDSAVYLCASSLTTGRDEQFFGPGTRLTVL.